This T cell receptor (beta chain) was captured by sequencing in a study of blood T cell repertoires in COVID-19. Study-wide context: The samples span acute and convalescent COVID-19 from the United States, Italy and Spain. PBMCs, B-cell-depleted T cells, or T cells were the source of the cDNA or gDNA that made up the material.

This CDR3 comprises 14 residues. Germline-derived CDR1 and CDR2 are SGHTA and FQGNSA. V shed 3 bases and J shed 5 bases, with 13 bases lying between them. This table comes from immunoSEQ multiplex PCR, and its TCRdb copy is limited to in-frame clones, with some not included. The table records a few hundred thousand clones, roughly nine tenths of them present only once. V and J are TRBV7-2 and TRBJ2-5; no firm D call. Sequenced input: peripheral blood. The sequence derives from a man aged 18 to 29 with active or convalescent COVID-19. The CDR3 bases are TGTGCCAGCAGCTTTTCCCTAGTGATGGAGACCCAGTACTTC. Translation: CASSFSLVMETQYF.